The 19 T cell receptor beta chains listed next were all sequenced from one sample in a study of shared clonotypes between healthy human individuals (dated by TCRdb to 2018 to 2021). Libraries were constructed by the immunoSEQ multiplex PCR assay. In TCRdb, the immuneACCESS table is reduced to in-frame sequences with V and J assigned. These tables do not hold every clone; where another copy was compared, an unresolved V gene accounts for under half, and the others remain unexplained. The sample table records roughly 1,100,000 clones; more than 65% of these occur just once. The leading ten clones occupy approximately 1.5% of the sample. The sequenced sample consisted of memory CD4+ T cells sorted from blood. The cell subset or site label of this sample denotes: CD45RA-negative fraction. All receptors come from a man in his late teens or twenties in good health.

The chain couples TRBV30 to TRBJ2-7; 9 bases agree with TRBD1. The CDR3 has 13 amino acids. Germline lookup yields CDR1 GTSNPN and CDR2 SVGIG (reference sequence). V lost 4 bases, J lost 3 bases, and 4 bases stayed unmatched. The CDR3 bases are TGTGCCTGGAAGGAGACAGGGGGCTACGAGCAGTACTTC. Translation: CAWKETGGYEQYF.

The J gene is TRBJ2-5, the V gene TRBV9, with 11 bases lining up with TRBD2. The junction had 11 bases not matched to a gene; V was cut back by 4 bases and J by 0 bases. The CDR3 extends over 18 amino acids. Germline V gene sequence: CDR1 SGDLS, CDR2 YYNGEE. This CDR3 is CASSPGGSGGVYQETQYF. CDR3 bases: TGTGCCAGCAGCCCCGGCGGTAGCGGGGGGGTGTACCAAGAGACCCAGTACTTC.

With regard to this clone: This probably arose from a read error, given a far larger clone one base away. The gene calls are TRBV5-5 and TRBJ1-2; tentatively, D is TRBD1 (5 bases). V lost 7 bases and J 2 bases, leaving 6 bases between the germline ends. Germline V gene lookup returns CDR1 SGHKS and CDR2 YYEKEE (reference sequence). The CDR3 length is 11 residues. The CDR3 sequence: CASGQNYGYTF. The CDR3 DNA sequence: TGTGCCAGCGGACAAAACTATGGCTACACCTTC.

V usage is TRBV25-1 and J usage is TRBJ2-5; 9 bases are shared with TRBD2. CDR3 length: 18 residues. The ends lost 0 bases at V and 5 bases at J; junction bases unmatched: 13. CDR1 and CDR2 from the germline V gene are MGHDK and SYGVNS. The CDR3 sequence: CASSEYGTQWAGGETQYF. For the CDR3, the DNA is TGTGCCAGCAGTGAATATGGCACCCAGTGGGCGGGAGGGGAGACCCAGTACTTC.

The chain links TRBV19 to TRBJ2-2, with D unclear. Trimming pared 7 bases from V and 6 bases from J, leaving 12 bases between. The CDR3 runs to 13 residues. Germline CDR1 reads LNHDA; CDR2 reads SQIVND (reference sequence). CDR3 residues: CASKRDTSGELFF. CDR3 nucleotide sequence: TGTGCCAGTAAGCGCGACACCTCCGGGGAGCTGTTTTTT.

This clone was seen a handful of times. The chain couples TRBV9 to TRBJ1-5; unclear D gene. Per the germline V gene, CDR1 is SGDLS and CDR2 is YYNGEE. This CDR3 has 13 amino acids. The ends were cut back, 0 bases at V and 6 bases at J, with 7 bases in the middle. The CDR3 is CASSVDGSQPQHF. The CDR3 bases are TGTGCCAGCAGCGTAGATGGGTCTCAGCCCCAGCATTTT. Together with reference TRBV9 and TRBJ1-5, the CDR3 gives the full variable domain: DSGVTQTPKHLITATGQRVTLRCSPRSGDLSVYWYQQSLDQGLQFLIQYYNGEERAKGNILERFSAQQFPDLHSELNLSSLELGDSALYFCASSVDGSQPQHFGDGTRLSIL.

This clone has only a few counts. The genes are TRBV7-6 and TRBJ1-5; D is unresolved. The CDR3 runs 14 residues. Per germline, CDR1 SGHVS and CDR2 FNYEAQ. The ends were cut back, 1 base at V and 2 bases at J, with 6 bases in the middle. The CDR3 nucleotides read TGTGCCAGCAGCTTAGTGGAAGGCAATCAGCCCCAGCATTTT. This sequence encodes CASSLVEGNQPQHF.

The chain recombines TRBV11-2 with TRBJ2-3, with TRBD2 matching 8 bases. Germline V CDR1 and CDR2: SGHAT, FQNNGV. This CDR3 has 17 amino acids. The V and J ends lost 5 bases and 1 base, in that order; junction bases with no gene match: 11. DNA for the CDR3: TGTGCCAGCAGCCCGCCGGTCGGGGGGGCCGGCACAGATACGCAGTATTTT. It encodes CASSPPVGGAGTDTQYF.

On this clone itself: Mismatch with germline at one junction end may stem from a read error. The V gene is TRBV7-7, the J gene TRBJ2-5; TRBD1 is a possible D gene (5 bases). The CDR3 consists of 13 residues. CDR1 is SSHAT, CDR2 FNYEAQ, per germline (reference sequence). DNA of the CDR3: TGTGCTAGCAGCTTAGCAGGGCCAGAGACCCAGTACTTC. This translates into CASSLAGPETQYF.

CDR3 residues: CASSLTRRAGVNEQFF. CDR3 nucleotides: TGCGCCAGCAGCTTGACTCGTAGAGCGGGAGTGAATGAGCAGTTCTTC. J is TRBJ2-1 and V is TRBV5-1; TRBD2 agrees at 8 bases. Germline lookup yields CDR1 SGHRS and CDR2 YFSETQ. The V and J ends lost 1 base and 7 bases, in that order; junction bases with no gene match: 10. The CDR3 totals 16 residues.

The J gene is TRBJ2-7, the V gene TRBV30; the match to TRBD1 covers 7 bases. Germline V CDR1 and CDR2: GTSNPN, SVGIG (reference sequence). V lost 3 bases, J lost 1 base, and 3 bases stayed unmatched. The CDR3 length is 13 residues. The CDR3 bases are TGTGCCTGGAGGGTCAGGGGGTCCTACGAGCAGTACTTC. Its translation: CAWRVRGSYEQYF.

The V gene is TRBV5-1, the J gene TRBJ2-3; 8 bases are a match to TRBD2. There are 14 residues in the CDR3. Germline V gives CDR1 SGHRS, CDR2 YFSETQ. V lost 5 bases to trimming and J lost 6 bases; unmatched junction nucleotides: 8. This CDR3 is CASRDGRGGDTQYF. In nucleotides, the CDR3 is TGCGCCAGCAGAGACGGGAGGGGTGGGGATACGCAGTATTTT.

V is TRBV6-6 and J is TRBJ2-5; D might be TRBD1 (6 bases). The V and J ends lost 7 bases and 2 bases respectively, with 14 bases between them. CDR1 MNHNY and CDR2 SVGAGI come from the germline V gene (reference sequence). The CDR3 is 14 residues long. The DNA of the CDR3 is TGTGCCAGCACGAGACAGGCCCCTCAAGAGACCCAGTACTTC. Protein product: CASTRQAPQETQYF.

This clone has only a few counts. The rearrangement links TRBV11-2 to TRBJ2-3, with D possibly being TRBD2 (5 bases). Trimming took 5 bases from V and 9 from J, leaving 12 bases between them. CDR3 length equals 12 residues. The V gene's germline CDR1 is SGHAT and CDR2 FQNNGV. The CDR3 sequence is CASSISRGTQYF. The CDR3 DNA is TGTGCCAGCAGCATTTCTCGAGGGACGCAGTATTTT.

The CDR3 here is CASSPRTTGANVLTF. CDR3 nucleotide sequence: TGCGCCAGCAGCCCTAGGACAACTGGGGCCAACGTCCTGACTTTC. This chain connects TRBV5-1 to TRBJ2-6; a possible D gene is TRBD1 (5 bases). The germline V gene encodes CDR1 SGHRS and CDR2 YFSETQ. Trimming removed 4 bases from V and 2 bases from J, with 10 bases in between. CDR3 length equals 15 residues.

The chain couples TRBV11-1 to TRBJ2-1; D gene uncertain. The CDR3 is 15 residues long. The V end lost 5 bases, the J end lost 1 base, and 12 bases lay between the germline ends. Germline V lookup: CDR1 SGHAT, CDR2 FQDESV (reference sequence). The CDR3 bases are TGTGCCAGCAGCCCGCCGGTCGGGTCCTACAATGAGCAGTTCTTC. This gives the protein CASSPPVGSYNEQFF. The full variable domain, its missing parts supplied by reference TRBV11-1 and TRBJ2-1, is EAEVAQSPRYKITEKSQAVAFWCDPISGHATLYWYRQILGQGPELLVQFQDESVVDDSQLPKDRFSAERLKGVDSTLKIQPAELGDSAMYLCASSPPVGSYNEQFFGPGTRLTVL.

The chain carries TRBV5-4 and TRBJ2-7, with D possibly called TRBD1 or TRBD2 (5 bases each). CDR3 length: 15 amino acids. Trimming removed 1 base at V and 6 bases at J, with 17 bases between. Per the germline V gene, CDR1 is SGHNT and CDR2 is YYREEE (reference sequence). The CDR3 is CASSLQQTTGPEQYF. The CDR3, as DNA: TGTGCCAGCAGCTTGCAACAGACCACGGGGCCCGAGCAGTACTTC. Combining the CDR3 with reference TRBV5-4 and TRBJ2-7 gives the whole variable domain ETGVTQSPTHLIKTRGQQVTLRCSSQSGHNTVSWYQQALGQGPQFIFQYYREEENGRGNFPPRFSGLQFPNYSSELNVNALELDDSALYLCASSLQQTTGPEQYFGPGTRLTVT.

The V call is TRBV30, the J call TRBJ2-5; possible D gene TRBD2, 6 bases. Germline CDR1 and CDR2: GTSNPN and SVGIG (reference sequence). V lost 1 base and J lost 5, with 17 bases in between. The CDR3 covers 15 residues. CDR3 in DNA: TGTGCCTGGAGTGGGGGACTCGGAGCGTTTGAGACCCAGTACTTC. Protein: CAWSGGLGAFETQYF. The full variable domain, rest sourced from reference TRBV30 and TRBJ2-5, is SQTIHQWPATLVQPVGSPLSLECTVEGTSNPNLYWYRQAAGRGLQLLFYSVGIGQISSEVPQNLSASRPQDRQFILSSKKLLLSDSGFYLCAWSGGLGAFETQYFGPGTRLLVL.

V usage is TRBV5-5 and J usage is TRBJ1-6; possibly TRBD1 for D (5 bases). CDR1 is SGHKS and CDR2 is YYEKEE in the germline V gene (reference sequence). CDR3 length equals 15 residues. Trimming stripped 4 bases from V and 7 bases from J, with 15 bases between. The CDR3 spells CASSPRFAGNSPLHF. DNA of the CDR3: TGTGCCAGCAGCCCGCGGTTCGCAGGGAATTCACCCCTCCACTTT.